The 7 T cell receptor beta chains in this list originate from one sample, sequenced in a study of early T cells in non-severe SARS-CoV-2 infection. TCRdb processed the 5' RACE reads anew with MiXCR; each CDR3 protein has one entry. In the table there are tens of thousands of distinct CDR3 sequences, 4.5% of which are singletons. Source material: whole blood. These TCRs come from an adult who was a healthcare worker with PCR-confirmed SARS-CoV-2 infection or an uninfected control (not recorded which).

This clonotype was seen many times. The rearrangement uses TRBV28 and TRBJ2-3; 7 bases match TRBD2. The CDR3 totals 15 residues. The junction had 5 bases not matched to a gene; V was cut back by 3 bases and J by 2 bases. Germline loops: CDR1 MDHEN, CDR2 SYDVKM. CDR3 in amino acids: CASSLRRGVTDTQYF. The CDR3 DNA is TGTGCCAGCAGTTTGCGCCGGGGGGTCACAGATACGCAGTATTTT.

The CDR3 here is CASSGTDRGTEAFF. The CDR3 coding sequence is TGTGCCAGCAGCGGAACGGACAGGGGTACTGAAGCTTTCTTT. The chain couples TRBV7-9 to TRBJ1-1; TRBD1 matches at 9 bases. CDR3 size: 14 residues. Germline CDR1 and CDR2: SEHNR and FQNEAQ (reference sequence). Germline trimming cut 5 bases from V and 5 bases from J; bases unmatched to any gene: 6.

This clonotype is labeled medium-sized. The V call is TRBV4-2, the J call TRBJ2-3; TRBD1 is a possible D gene (6 bases). There are 17 residues in the CDR3. Trimming cost V 1 base and J 1 base, with 15 bases left between them. Germline V gene data show CDR1 as LGHNA and CDR2 as YNFKEQ. CDR3 sequence (DNA): TGTGCCAGCAGCCAAGGGGACACCTTCAGTGGCACAGATACGCAGTATTTT. Residues: CASSQGDTFSGTDTQYF.

The sample holds many counts of this clonotype. The V call is TRBV5-6, the J call TRBJ2-1; D is undetermined. Trimming took 1 base from V and 8 from J, leaving 19 bases between them. The germline CDR1 and CDR2 sequences are SGHDT and YYEEEE. The CDR3 consists of 16 residues. The CDR3 DNA reads TGTGCCAGCAGCTTGTTCGGCCTCCTCTACGGATATGAGCAGTTCTTC. This translates into CASSLFGLLYGYEQFF.

At least ten counts were recorded for this clonotype. J is TRBJ2-1 and V is TRBV18; a weak D match, TRBD1 (5 bases). The V gene's germline CDR1 is KGHSH and CDR2 LQKENI. This CDR3 is 15 amino acids long. With 0 bases removed from V and 8 bases from J, the gap between germline ends came to 14 bases. The CDR3 DNA follows: TGTGCCAGCTCACCACCGGGCATCAGGGAACATGAGCAGTTCTTC. The encoded protein is CASSPPGIREHEQFF.

There are many counts of this clonotype. This rearrangement joins TRBV7-9 to TRBJ2-1; no clear D gene. The germline V and J ends were trimmed by 5 bases and 8 bases, with 13 bases remaining between them. CDR3 length equals 13 residues. In germline, CDR1 is SEHNR, CDR2 FQNEAQ (reference sequence). CDR3 bases: TGTGCCAGCAGCCCCGGCGGCGACCATGAGCAGTTCTTC. Translation: CASSPGGDHEQFF.

This clonotype showed up many times. V gene TRBV3-1 combines with J gene TRBJ1-5; D unclear. V was trimmed by 3 bases and J by 5 bases, leaving 8 bases between them. Germline V gene data show CDR1 as LGHDT and CDR2 as YNNKEL (reference sequence). This CDR3 has 13 amino acids. The CDR3 nucleotides are TGTGCCAGCAGCCAGTTTACGGATCAGCCCCAGCATTTT. This encodes CASSQFTDQPQHF.